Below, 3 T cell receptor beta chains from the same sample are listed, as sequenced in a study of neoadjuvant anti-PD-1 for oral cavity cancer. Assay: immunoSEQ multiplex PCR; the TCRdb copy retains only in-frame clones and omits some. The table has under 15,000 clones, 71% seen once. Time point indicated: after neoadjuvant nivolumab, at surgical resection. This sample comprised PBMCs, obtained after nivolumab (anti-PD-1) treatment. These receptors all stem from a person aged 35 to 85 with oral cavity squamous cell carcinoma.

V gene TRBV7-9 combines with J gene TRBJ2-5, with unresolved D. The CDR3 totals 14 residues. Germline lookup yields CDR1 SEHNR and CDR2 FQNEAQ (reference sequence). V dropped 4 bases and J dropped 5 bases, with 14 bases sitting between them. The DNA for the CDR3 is TGTGCCAGCAGCTCGGCCCAAATCGGGGAGACCCAGTACTTC. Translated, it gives CASSSAQIGETQYF.

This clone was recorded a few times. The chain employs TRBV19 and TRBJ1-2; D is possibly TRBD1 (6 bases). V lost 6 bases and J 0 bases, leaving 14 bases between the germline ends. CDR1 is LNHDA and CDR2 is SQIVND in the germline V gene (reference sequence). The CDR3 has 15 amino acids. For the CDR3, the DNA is TGTGCCAGTAGCCCTGGGGGCGGTACTAACTATGGCTACACCTTC. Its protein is CASSPGGGTNYGYTF.

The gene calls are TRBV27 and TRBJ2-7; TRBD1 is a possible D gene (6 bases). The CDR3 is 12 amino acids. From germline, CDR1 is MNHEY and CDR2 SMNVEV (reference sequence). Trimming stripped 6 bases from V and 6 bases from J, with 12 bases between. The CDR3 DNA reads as TGTGCCAGCAGGCGAACAGGGTCCGAGCAGTACTTC. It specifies CASRRTGSEQYF.